This T cell receptor beta chain comes out of a study of identifying expanded T cells in peripheral blood. Whole-study results and caveats: Technical replicates showed around 1.2 changed clones; around 2 weeks 15 to 20; four weeks 19.

TCRdb keeps only in-frame clones here, not all; method: immunoSEQ multiplex PCR. The sample shows approximately 56,000 clones, approximately 80% of them seen only once. With respect to this clone: As yet, its antigen is unknown.

This CDR3 region has 15 residues. Germline V gene sequence: CDR1 SGHVS, CDR2 FQNEAQ. V shed 4 bases, J shed 6 bases, and the junction held 4 bases outside the gene matches. Collection occurred without any documented infections or immune events in donors. The chain couples TRBV7-8 to TRBJ2-1; 12 positions match TRBD2. The specimen sequenced was blood. The TCR was taken from a person between 18 and 75 years old in good health. This CDR3 reads CASSSTSGGFNEQFF. The DNA for the CDR3 is TGTGCCAGCAGCTCAACTAGCGGGGGGTTCAATGAGCAGTTCTTC.